A selection of T cell receptor beta chains follows, all from one sample in a study of blood T cell repertoires in COVID-19. Profiling relied on immunoSEQ multiplex PCR, and the TCRdb table lists in-frame clones only, not all of them. The data show 450,000 to 500,000 clones, 80% to 90% seen once. The specimen was peripheral blood. Source of these receptors: a human donor in a cohort sampled during active COVID-19. Each CDR3 is given with its conserved first and last residue. Fields, in order: D gene, clone size, V gene, J gene, CDR3 protein, CDR3 DNA. The D gene is left open where the match is weak. The size of a clone is reported for some rows only, either as once, few or many, or as a class for expanded clones.

.,.,TRBV27,TRBJ1-5,CASSQGSQPQHF,TGTGCCAGCAGTCAAGGGAGCCAGCCCCAGCATTTT
TRBD1,once,TRBV19,TRBJ1-5,CASTSDRGNVLGNQPQHF,TGTGCCAGTACCTCGGACAGGGGAAACGTCCTAGGCAATCAGCCCCAGCATTTT
.,.,TRBV5-1,TRBJ2-6,CASSLGVRGANVLTF,TGCGCCAGCAGCTTAGGGGTGCGGGGGGCCAACGTCCTGACTTTC
.,.,TRBV14,TRBJ1-1,CASSKGVGTEAFF,TGTGCCAGCAGCAAGGGGGTTGGGACTGAAGCTTTCTTT
.,.,TRBV28,TRBJ1-1,CASSLGGGNTEAFF,TGTGCCAGCAGTTTGGGGGGGGGAAACACTGAAGCTTTCTTT
TRBD1,.,TRBV6-5,TRBJ1-1,CASRNRGNTEAFF,TGTGCCAGCAGGAACAGGGGGAACACTGAAGCTTTCTTT
.,.,TRBV2,TRBJ1-5,CASSRGIGQPQHF,TGTGCCAGCAGTCGCGGAATCGGACAGCCCCAGCATTTT
.,.,TRBV7-9,TRBJ2-5,CASSPFYGGAGKETQYF,TGTGCCAGCAGCCCATTTTATGGGGGCGCAGGAAAAGAGACCCAGTACTTC
TRBD1,once,TRBV15,TRBJ1-6,CATRRDRESPLHF,TGTGCCACCAGACGGGACAGGGAGTCACCCCTCCACTTT
TRBD1,few,TRBV5-1,TRBJ2-7,CASSLSGQGVGEQYF,TGCGCCAGCAGCTTGTCGGGGCAGGGGGTTGGAGAGCAGTACTTC
.,few,TRBV5-1,TRBJ1-1,CASSLQTGNTEAFF,TGCGCCAGCAGCTTACAGACAGGGAACACTGAAGCTTTCTTT
.,.,TRBV5-5,TRBJ2-1,CASSLQDMWLYNEQFF,TGTGCCAGCAGCCTCCAGGACATGTGGTTATACAATGAGCAGTTCTTC
.,.,TRBV6-5,TRBJ1-3,CASSYTRDSGNTIYF,TGTGCCAGCAGTTATACCCGGGACTCTGGAAACACCATATATTTT
.,.,TRBV9,TRBJ2-1,CASSVSSGGLTSYNEQFF,TGTGCCAGCAGCGTATCGAGCGGAGGGTTGACCTCCTACAATGAGCAGTTCTTC
.,.,TRBV15,TRBJ2-6,CATSRRAQLSLSGANVLTF,TGTGCCACCAGCAGACGTGCACAGCTCAGTTTATCTGGGGCCAACGTCCTGACTTTC
TRBD1,.,TRBV30,TRBJ1-5,CALGTGGVAWSNQPQHF,TGTGCCTTGGGTACAGGGGGGGTGGCGTGGAGCAATCAGCCCCAGCATTTT
TRBD1,.,TRBV24-1,TRBJ2-7,CATRRTGGYEQYF,TGTGCCACCCGCCGGACAGGGGGCTACGAGCAGTACTTC
TRBD2,.,TRBV5-1,TRBJ2-3,CASALAGQHRVRDTQYF,TGCGCCAGCGCGCTAGCGGGACAACACCGGGTGAGAGATACGCAGTATTTT
.,.,TRBV11-2,TRBJ2-7,CASSLGTSSREQYF,TGTGCCAGCAGCTTAGGAACTAGTAGTCGGGAGCAGTACTTC
.,.,TRBV6-5,TRBJ2-7,CASSLPGDPYEQYF,TGTGCCAGCAGCCTTCCAGGGGACCCCTACGAGCAGTACTTC
.,.,TRBV18,TRBJ2-6,CASSSLRGAGANVLTF,TGTGCCAGCTCATCCCTCAGGGGTGCTGGGGCCAACGTCCTGACTTTC
TRBD1,.,TRBV18,TRBJ2-7,CASSPPAGQGPYEQYF,TGTGCCAGCTCCCCGCCGGCGGGACAGGGTCCCTACGAGCAGTACTTC
TRBD1,once,TRBV28,TRBJ1-1,CASSPGGFLGDTEAFF,TGTGCCAGCAGTCCAGGGGGCTTTTTGGGGGACACTGAAGCTTTCTTT
TRBD1,once,TRBV6-1,TRBJ1-1,CASSERGTEGNTEAFF,TGTGCCAGCAGTGAAAGGGGGACAGAGGGGAACACTGAAGCTTTCTTT
TRBD1,.,TRBV19,TRBJ1-2,CASSWDRGYNYGYTF,TGTGCCAGTAGTTGGGACAGGGGCTACAACTATGGCTACACCTTC
.,.,TRBV28,TRBJ2-5,CASSAVQETQYF,TGTGCCAGCAGCGCGGTACAAGAGACCCAGTACTTC
.,.,TRBV11-1,TRBJ2-1,CASSLGLHGEQFF,TGTGCCAGCAGCCTTGGACTCCACGGAGAGCAGTTCTTC
TRBD2,.,TRBV5-6,TRBJ2-5,CASSHKFSGTRGETQYF,TGTGCCAGCAGCCATAAATTTTCCGGGACTAGAGGCGAGACCCAGTACTTC
TRBD2,.,TRBV5-1,TRBJ2-5,CASSSSGTSGRETQYF,TGCGCCAGCAGCTCATCCGGGACTAGCGGGAGAGAGACCCAGTACTTC
TRBD1,.,TRBV29-1,TRBJ1-5,CSAGDREKPQHF,TGCAGCGCTGGGGACAGGGAGAAGCCCCAGCATTTT
TRBD1,.,TRBV5-5,TRBJ1-4,CASSWTGGNEKLFF,TGTGCCAGCAGCTGGACAGGGGGTAATGAAAAACTGTTTTTT
TRBD1,.,TRBV19,TRBJ2-7,CASSESFHGTGGSYEQYF,TGTGCCAGTAGCGAATCCTTCCACGGGACAGGCGGCTCCTACGAGCAGTACTTC
.,.,TRBV30,TRBJ2-6,CAWSVGALGANVLTF,TGTGCCTGGAGTGTGGGAGCCCTGGGGGCCAACGTCCTGACTTTC
.,.,TRBV7-2,TRBJ1-5,CASSLTNSNQPQHF,TGTGCCAGCAGCTTAACAAATAGCAATCAGCCCCAGCATTTT
.,.,TRBV7-2,TRBJ2-3,CASSSLAKRTDTQYF,TGTGCCAGCAGCTCCTTAGCGAAACGCACAGATACGCAGTATTTT